These 2 T cell receptor beta chains originate from one sample sequenced in a study of T-cell memory formation after mild COVID-19. One entry per CDR3 protein, called by TCRdb with MiXCR from the 5' RACE reads. The sample includes fewer than 600,000 distinct CDR3 sequences, about a fifth of them seen just once. Sequencing was done on a sample of PBMCs or a T cell subset sorted from them (not recorded which). The receptor source for this set is an adult woman who had mild COVID-19 (a few samples of this study predate the infection). Cell type and time point are not known.

A few counts support this clonotype. CDR3 DNA sequence: TGTGCCAGCAGCTCGCTACAGGGTAGTAGGGAGACCCAGTACTTC. Encoded protein: CASSSLQGSRETQYF. The V gene is TRBV7-9, the J gene TRBJ2-5; D possibly corresponds to TRBD1 (6 bases). The CDR3 totals 15 residues. Trimming left V 4 bases short and J 5 bases short, with 17 bases between. The germline gives CDR1 SEHNR, CDR2 FQNEAQ (reference sequence).

This clonotype has more than one count but fewer than ten. The gene calls are TRBV5-1 and TRBJ2-5, with D possibly TRBD2 on 7 matching bases. Germline values: CDR1 SGHRS, CDR2 YFSETQ. Deletions cut 0 bases from V and 5 bases from J, with 20 bases between. The CDR3 runs to 17 residues. This chain's CDR3 is CASSLDGRRQGSETQYF. The CDR3 bases are TGCGCCAGCAGCTTGGACGGGAGGAGGCAGGGGTCGGAGACCCAGTACTTC. The complete variable domain, with remaining parts taken from reference TRBV5-1 and TRBJ2-5, reads KAGVTQTPRYLIKTRGQQVTLSCSPISGHRSVSWYQQTPGQGLQFLFEYFSETQRNKGNFPGRFSGRQFSNSRSEMNVSTLELGDSALYLCASSLDGRRQGSETQYFGPGTRLLVL.